A selection of T cell receptor beta chains follows, all from one sample in a study of blood T cell repertoires in COVID-19. Assay: immunoSEQ multiplex PCR; the TCRdb copy retains only in-frame clones and omits some. In the table there are roughly 230,000 clones, 84% of which are singletons. Material for sequencing was peripheral blood. Every receptor here comes from a man in his fifties with acute or convalescent COVID-19. Each CDR3 is given with its conserved first and last residue. The D gene is left open where the match is weak. Only some rows state a clone size, as once, few, many or a class for expanded clones.

v_call	j_call	d_call	clone_size	cdr3_nt	cdr3_aa
TRBV6-6	TRBJ1-4	.	.	TGTGCCAGCAGTTCCAGCGCGGCCGCCCGGGGGGAAAAACTGTTTTTT	CASSSSAAARGEKLFF
TRBV6-5	TRBJ1-1	TRBD1	.	TGTGCCAGCAGTAAGACAGGGCCCACTGAAGCTTTCTTT	CASSKTGPTEAFF
TRBV6-5	TRBJ1-2	.	.	TGTGCCAGCAGTTACGTAGGACAGAGCTATGGCTACACCTTC	CASSYVGQSYGYTF
TRBV7-8	TRBJ1-1	.	.	TGTGCCAGCAGCTTAAGTTACATGAACACTGAAGCTTTCTTT	CASSLSYMNTEAFF
TRBV9	TRBJ1-6	.	.	TGTGCCAGCAGCGTAGAAGGGGGTAATTCACCCCTCCACTTT	CASSVEGGNSPLHF
TRBV9	TRBJ1-2	.	once	TGTGCCAGCAGCGAGCAACCAGGGTCTTACTATGGCTACACCTTC	CASSEQPGSYYGYTF
TRBV7-3	TRBJ2-3	TRBD2	.	TGTGCCAGCAGCCCCGGGGGGATCACAGATACGCAGTATTTT	CASSPGGITDTQYF
TRBV5-1	TRBJ2-3	TRBD2	.	TGCGCCAGCAGCTTGGGGGGAGGTGGAAGCGGGATACGCACAGATACGCAGTATTTT	CASSLGGGGSGIRTDTQYF
TRBV10-2	TRBJ1-2	TRBD1	.	TGCGCCAGCAGGCCGGAGACAGGGAACTATGGCTACACCTTC	CASRPETGNYGYTF
TRBV6-5	TRBJ1-1	TRBD1	.	TGTGCCAGCAGTTACCGGACAGGAGAGACTGAAGCTTTCTTT	CASSYRTGETEAFF
TRBV29-1	TRBJ1-2	.	.	TGCAGCGTTGGCCAGTTAAACTATGGCTACACCTTC	CSVGQLNYGYTF
TRBV12-3/TRBV12-4	TRBJ1-1	.	.	TGTGCCAGCAGTACAGGACGGGAAGCTTTCTTT	CASSTGREAFF
TRBV11-2	TRBJ1-6	.	.	TGTGCCAGCAGCCAAACCCGACTGACCCCTAATTCACCCCTCCACTTT	CASSQTRLTPNSPLHF
TRBV27	TRBJ2-1	TRBD2	.	TGTGCCAGCAGAACGGTAGCGGGGGTCGGGCCCTCCTACAATGAGCAGTTCTTC	CASRTVAGVGPSYNEQFF
TRBV5-1	TRBJ2-1	TRBD2	.	TGCGCCAGCAACCGTAATAGCGGGGCTTCCTACAATGAGCAGTTCTTC	CASNRNSGASYNEQFF
TRBV12-5	TRBJ1-6	.	.	TGTGCTAGTGGTGGACAAGATAATTCACCCCTCCACTTT	CASGGQDNSPLHF
TRBV5-1	TRBJ2-3	.	.	TGCGCCAGCAGCCTGGGTTCCGGGGATCACACAGATACGCAGTATTTT	CASSLGSGDHTDTQYF
TRBV9	TRBJ1-6	TRBD1	.	TGTGCCAGCAGCGGCGGGGGACAGGGGAACTCACCCCTCCACTTT	CASSGGGQGNSPLHF
TRBV7-9	TRBJ1-2	.	.	TGTGCCAGCAGTATTGCCCCGGACAGCTATGGCTACACCTTC	CASSIAPDSYGYTF
TRBV13	TRBJ2-7	.	.	TGTGCCAGCAGCCGTCTAAGCTACGAGCAGTACTTC	CASSRLSYEQYF
TRBV6-5	TRBJ1-2	.	.	TGTGCCAGCAGTTACGCATCAGAGAGGGAAAACGGCTACACCTTC	CASSYASERENGYTF
TRBV7-3	TRBJ2-1	TRBD2	.	TGTGCCAGCAGACCCGGGACTACCGGAAATTACAATGAGCAGTTCTTC	CASRPGTTGNYNEQFF
TRBV15	TRBJ2-1	.	medium-sized	TGTGCCACCAGCAGAGATCCCGGGGTCAATGAGCAGTTCTTC	CATSRDPGVNEQFF
TRBV5-4	TRBJ1-2	.	.	TGTGCCAGCAGCTTTCCGGCCCGGGGTGCCTATGGCTACACCTTC	CASSFPARGAYGYTF
TRBV11-2	TRBJ2-6	.	.	TGTGCCAGCATCGTAATTGGGGCCAACGTCCTGACTTTC	CASIVIGANVLTF
TRBV18	TRBJ2-3	TRBD2	.	TGTGCCAGCTCACCACGATTAGCGGGAGAGGGATGGGATACGCAGTATTTT	CASSPRLAGEGWDTQYF
TRBV25-1	TRBJ1-4	.	.	TGTGCCAGCAGTTCAATCGGGTCCGATGAAAAACTGTTTTTT	CASSSIGSDEKLFF
TRBV27	TRBJ2-7	TRBD1	.	TGTGCCAGCTGTCCTACAGGGGGCGTTATGGGATACGAGCAGTACTTC	CASCPTGGVMGYEQYF
TRBV3-1/TRBV3-2	TRBJ2-7	TRBD2	.	TGTGCCAGCAGCCAGGAAGGAGCGGGAGTGAGCACCTACGAGCAGTACTTC	CASSQEGAGVSTYEQYF
TRBV3-1/TRBV3-2	TRBJ1-1	.	.	TGTGCCAGCAGCCACGGAGGGGGGGGCACTGAAGCTTTCTTT	CASSHGGGGTEAFF
TRBV24-1	TRBJ1-2	.	.	TGTGCCACCAGTGATGCGGACTATGGCTACACCTTC	CATSDADYGYTF
TRBV30	TRBJ2-3	.	.	TGTGCCTGGAGTGTACTTGGAGATACGCAGTATTTT	CAWSVLGDTQYF
TRBV4-1	TRBJ2-7	.	few	TGCGCCAGCAGCCAAGATTTCCGTGCCTACGAGCAGTACTTC	CASSQDFRAYEQYF
TRBV2	TRBJ2-5	.	.	TGTGCCAGCAGTACGACAGGTCGAACGTGGGAGACCCAGTACTTC	CASSTTGRTWETQYF
TRBV5-4	TRBJ2-3	TRBD1	.	TGTGCCAGCAGCTATCGGACAGGGGGCACAGATACGCAGTATTTT	CASSYRTGGTDTQYF
TRBV2	TRBJ1-2	TRBD1	.	TGTGCCAGCAGTGAGAGGACAGGGGGCCGTAACTATGGCTACACCTTC	CASSERTGGRNYGYTF
TRBV5-1	TRBJ2-6	.	.	TGCGCCAGCAGCTTAGCAACTGGGGCCAACGTCCTGACTTTC	CASSLATGANVLTF
TRBV4-1	TRBJ1-2	TRBD1	.	TGCGCCAGCAGCCAAGATGGGAGGATTGGACAGGGGCCCTATGGCTACACCTTC	CASSQDGRIGQGPYGYTF
TRBV5-6	TRBJ2-7	TRBD2	few	TGTGCCAGCAGCTGGACTAGCGCAACCTACGAGCAGTACTTC	CASSWTSATYEQYF
TRBV15	TRBJ2-3	TRBD1	.	TGTGCCACCAGCAGAGGGACAGGGGAAACAGATACGCAGTATTTT	CATSRGTGETDTQYF
TRBV30	TRBJ2-7	TRBD1	.	TGTGCCTATCTACCGGGGACAGGGTCCTACGAGCAGTACTTC	CAYLPGTGSYEQYF